The clone carrying this TCR beta chain was found a few times. Its cognate antigen is unknown. This sample was included in a study of T cells after yellow fever vaccination. Study-wide points: Reappearing after the booster were most of the clones from primary vaccination (around 96% CD4, 88% CD8). Contamination by abundant bulk-population clonotypes could be present in FACS-sorted repertoires.

TCRdb fed the 5' RACE reads into MiXCR, producing one record per CDR3 protein. Among approximately 610,000 distinct CDR3 sequences, about a sixth were seen once, and the ten largest hold around 16%. The sample consisted of PBMCs, taken about 5 days after the first yellow fever vaccination. The clonotype originates from a man between 18 and 35 years old who received the YFV17D yellow fever vaccine.

This chain's CDR3 is CASSSKASVGQGDETQYF. Here the CDR3 DNA reads TGTGCCAGCAGCTCGAAGGCTAGTGTAGGACAGGGCGACGAGACCCAGTACTTC. This chain links TRBV11-1 with TRBJ2-5; 8 bases line up with TRBD1. The CDR3 is 18 residues long. CDR1 is SGHAT, CDR2 FQDESV, per germline (reference sequence). Trimming took 4 bases from V and 5 from J; bases not matched to a gene: 18.